This T cell receptor (beta chain) comes out of a study of blood T cell repertoires in COVID-19. Across the whole study: Italy, Spain and the United States were the sources of the convalescent and acute COVID-19 samples. PBMCs, B-cell-depleted T cells, or T cells provided the cDNA or gDNA that made up the material.

As originally analysed: Estimates of nucleated cell counts were drawn from the amplification of reference gene primers. The method was immunoSEQ multiplex PCR; TCRdb's version includes in-frame clones alone and lacks a portion of them. The DNA was the basis for D and trimming; V, J and clone size are from that table. This table holds about 46,000 clones, 65% to 85% found once. Germline loops: CDR1 SGHRS, CDR2 YFSETQ. The V end lost 0 bases, the J end lost 2 bases, and 8 bases lay between the germline ends. There are 15 residues in the CDR3. The chain couples TRBV5-1 to TRBJ2-2; the D gene is possibly TRBD1 (5 bases). This TCR came from an elderly woman with acute or convalescent COVID-19. The material sequenced was peripheral blood. The CDR3 protein is CASSLGQPNTGELFF. Here the CDR3 DNA reads TGCGCCAGCAGCTTGGGACAGCCCAACACCGGGGAGCTGTTTTTT.